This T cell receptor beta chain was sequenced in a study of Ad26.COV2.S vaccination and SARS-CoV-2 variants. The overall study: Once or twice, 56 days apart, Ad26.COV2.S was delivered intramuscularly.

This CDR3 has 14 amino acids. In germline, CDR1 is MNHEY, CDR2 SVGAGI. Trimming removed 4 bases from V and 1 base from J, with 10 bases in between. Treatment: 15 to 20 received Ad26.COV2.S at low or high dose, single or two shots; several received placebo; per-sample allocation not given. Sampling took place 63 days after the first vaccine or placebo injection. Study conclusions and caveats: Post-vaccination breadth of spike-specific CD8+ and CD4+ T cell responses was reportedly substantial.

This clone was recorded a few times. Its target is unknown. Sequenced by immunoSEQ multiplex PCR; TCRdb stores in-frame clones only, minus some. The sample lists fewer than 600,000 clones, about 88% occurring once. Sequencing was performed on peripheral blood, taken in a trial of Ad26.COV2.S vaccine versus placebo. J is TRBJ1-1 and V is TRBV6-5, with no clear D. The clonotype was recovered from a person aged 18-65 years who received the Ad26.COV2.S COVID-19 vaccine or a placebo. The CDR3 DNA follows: TGTGCCAGCAGTTTTTCACGGCCGAACACTGAAGCTTTCTTT. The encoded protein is CASSFSRPNTEAFF.